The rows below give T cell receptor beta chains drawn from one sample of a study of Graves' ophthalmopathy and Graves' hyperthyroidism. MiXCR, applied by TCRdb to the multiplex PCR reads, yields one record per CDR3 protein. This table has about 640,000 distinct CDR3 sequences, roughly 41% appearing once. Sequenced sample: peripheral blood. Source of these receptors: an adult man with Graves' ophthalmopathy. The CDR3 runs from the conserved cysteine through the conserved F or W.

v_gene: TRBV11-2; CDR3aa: CASSLGRTNTEAFF
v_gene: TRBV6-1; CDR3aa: CASRTGNEQYF
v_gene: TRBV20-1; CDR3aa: CSASSPPGQGVYEQYF
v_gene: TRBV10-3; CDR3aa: CAIQGSGSNQPQHF
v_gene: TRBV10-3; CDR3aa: CAIKNGTGAYNEQFF
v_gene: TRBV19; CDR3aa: CASREGSNQPQHF
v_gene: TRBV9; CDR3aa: CASSVRDSTGELFF
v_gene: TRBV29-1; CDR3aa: CSGNPYEQYF
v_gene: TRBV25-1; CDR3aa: CAWSEGEPNEKLFF
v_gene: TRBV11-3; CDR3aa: CASSTETAQQYF
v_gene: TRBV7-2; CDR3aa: CASSLKPQRGFNSPLHF
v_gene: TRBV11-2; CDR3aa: CASSYSRATNEKLFF
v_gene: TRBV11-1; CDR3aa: CASSKLQDSSYEQYF
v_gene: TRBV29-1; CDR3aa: CRGQGADYGYTF
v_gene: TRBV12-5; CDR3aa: CASGDQGLTEAFF
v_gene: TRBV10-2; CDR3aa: CATGTGESYEQYF
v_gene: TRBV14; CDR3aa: CASSPLVAGELFF
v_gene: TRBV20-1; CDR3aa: CSARDQGSSYEQYF
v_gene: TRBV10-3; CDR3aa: CAITQGASFF
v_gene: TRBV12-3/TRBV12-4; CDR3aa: CASSPGGRVTTEAFF
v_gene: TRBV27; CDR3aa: CASSLEGISNQPQHF
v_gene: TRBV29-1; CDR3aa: CSVEATTGGVGYTF
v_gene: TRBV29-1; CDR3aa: CSQATVGTEAFF
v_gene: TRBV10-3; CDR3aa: CASSHAEAFF
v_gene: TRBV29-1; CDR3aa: CASPTGLGNQPQHF
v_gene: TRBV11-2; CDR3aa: CAGGGESGANVLTF
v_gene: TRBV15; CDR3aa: CATSPGTGTYEHF
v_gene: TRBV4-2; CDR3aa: CASSQGYGVQPQHF
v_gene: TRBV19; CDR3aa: CASSIYGVRTGVNSPLHF
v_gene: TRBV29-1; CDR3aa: CSLEGQQNTEAFF
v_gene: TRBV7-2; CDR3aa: CASSLVVHEQYF
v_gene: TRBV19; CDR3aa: CASRDRIGANVLTF
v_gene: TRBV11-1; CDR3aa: CASSLGHGVNQPQHF